Described below is a single T cell receptor beta chain sequence and its context. A read error may account for a junction end that differs from germline. It was at first hyperthyroidism diagnosis, before any ophthalmopathy symptoms, that the blood sample was taken. This CDR3 region has 14 residues. Per germline, CDR1 KGHDR and CDR2 SFDVKD. This entry is derived from a study of T cells in Graves' hyperthyroidism and ophthalmopathy. There were TCR beta CDR3 regions amplified from RNA transcripts. HTBI primers were the set used in a first-round RT-PCR of the TCR CDR3. Using its own MiXCR run on the multiplex PCR reads, TCRdb lists one record per CDR3 protein. The profile shows about 360,000 distinct CDR3 sequences, around 16% of them singletons.

The sequence derives from a woman younger than 30 with Graves' hyperthyroidism that later progressed to Graves' ophthalmopathy. Sequenced material: blood. The chain recombines TRBV24-1 with TRBJ2-7; 7 nucleotides agree with TRBD1. The CDR3 is CAASDGDRTYEQYF. The CDR3 DNA follows: TGTGCCGCCAGTGATGGGGACAGAACCTACGAGCAGTACTTC.